Below, one TCR beta chain is given with its context. This record comes from a study of early T cells in non-severe SARS-CoV-2 infection. CDR1 DFQATT and CDR2 SNEGSKA come from the germline V gene (reference sequence). Unmatched junction bases numbered 6, after V lost 4 bases and J lost 1 base. The length of the CDR3 is 14 residues. TCRdb itself ran the 5' RACE reads through MiXCR, one entry per CDR3 protein. This sample has about 60,000 distinct CDR3 sequences; around 13% occur once, and the top ten carry roughly 4.6%. The chain recombines TRBV20-1 with TRBJ2-5, with 7 positions matching TRBD2. The sequence derives from an adult who was a healthcare worker with PCR-confirmed SARS-CoV-2 infection or an uninfected control (not recorded which). The sequencing input was whole blood. The CDR3 bases are TGCAGTGCTAAGCGGGATCGACCCCAAGAGACCCAGTACTTC. It encodes CSAKRDRPQETQYF.